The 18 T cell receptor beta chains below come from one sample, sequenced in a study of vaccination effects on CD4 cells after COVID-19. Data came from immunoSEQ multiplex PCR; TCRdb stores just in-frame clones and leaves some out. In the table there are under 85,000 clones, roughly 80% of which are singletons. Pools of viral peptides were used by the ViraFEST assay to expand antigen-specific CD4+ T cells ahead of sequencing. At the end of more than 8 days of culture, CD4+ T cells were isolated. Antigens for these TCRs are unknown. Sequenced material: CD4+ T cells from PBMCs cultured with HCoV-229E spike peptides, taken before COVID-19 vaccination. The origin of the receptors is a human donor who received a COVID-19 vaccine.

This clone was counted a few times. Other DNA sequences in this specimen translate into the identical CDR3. For the CDR3, the DNA is TGTGCCAGCAGCCAGCTAGCGGGAAGCACAGATACGCAGTATTTT. This codes for CASSQLAGSTDTQYF. This chain uses TRBV3-1 (or the pseudogene TRBV3-2) with TRBJ2-3; 9 positions match TRBD2. The CDR3 spans 15 residues. The J segment lost 0 bases and the V segment lost 3 bases, leaving 1 base of the junction unmatched. CDR1 is LGHDT and CDR2 is YNNKEL in the germline V gene (reference sequence).

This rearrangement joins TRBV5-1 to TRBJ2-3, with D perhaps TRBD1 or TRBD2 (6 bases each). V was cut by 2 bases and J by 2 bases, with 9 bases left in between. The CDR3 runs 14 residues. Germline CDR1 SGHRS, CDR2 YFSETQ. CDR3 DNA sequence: TGCGCCAGCAGCTTAGGGGGGACCACAGATACGCAGTATTTT. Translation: CASSLGGTTDTQYF.

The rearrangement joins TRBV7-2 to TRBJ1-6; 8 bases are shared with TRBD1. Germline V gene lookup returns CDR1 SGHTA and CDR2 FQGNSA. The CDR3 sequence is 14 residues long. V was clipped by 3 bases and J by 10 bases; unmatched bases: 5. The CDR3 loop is CASSFQGAVSPLHF. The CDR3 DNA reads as TGTGCCAGCAGCTTCCAGGGGGCGGTGTCACCCCTCCACTTT.

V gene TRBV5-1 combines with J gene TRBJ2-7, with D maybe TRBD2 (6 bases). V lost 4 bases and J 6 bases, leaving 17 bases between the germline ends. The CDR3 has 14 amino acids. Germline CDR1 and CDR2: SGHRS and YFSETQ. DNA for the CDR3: TGCGCCAGCAGCCAGGGAGGCTTGGGCGGCGAGCAGTACGTC. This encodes CASSQGGLGGEQYV.

CDR3 sequence (DNA): TGTGCTAGTGGTTTGGCGTTGGGACAGGGTCTTCTACACAATGAGCAGTTCTTC. Its translation: CASGLALGQGLLHNEQFF. The chain combines TRBV12-5 with TRBJ2-1; TRBD1 matches at 9 bases. Germline CDR1 is LGHNT and CDR2 is FRNRAP. Trimming took 1 base from V and 5 from J; bases not matched to a gene: 12. The CDR3 sequence is 18 residues long.

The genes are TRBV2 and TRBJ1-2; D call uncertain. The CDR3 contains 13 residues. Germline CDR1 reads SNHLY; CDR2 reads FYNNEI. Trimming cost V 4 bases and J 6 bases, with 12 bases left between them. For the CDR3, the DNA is TGTGCCAGCAGTGGTATGGCAGCTGATGGCTACACCTTC. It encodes CASSGMAADGYTF.

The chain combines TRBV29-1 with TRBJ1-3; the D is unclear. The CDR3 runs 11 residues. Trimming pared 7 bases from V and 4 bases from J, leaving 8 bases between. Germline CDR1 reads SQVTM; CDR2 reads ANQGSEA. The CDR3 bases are TGCAGCGGCGGCGAAGGAAACACCATATATTTT. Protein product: CSGGEGNTIYF.

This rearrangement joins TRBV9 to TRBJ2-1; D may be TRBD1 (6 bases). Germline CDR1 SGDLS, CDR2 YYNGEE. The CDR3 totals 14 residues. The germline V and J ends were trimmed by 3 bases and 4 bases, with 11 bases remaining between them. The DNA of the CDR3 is TGTGCCAGCAGCGGTATAGGGGGATACAATGAGCAGTTCTTC. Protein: CASSGIGGYNEQFF.

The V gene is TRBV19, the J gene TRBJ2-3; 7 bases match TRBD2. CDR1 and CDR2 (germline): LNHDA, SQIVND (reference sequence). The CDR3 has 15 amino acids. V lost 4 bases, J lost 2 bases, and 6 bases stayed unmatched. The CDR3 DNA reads TGTGCCAGTAGTAGGACTAGAGGGGCCACAGATACGCAGTATTTT. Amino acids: CASSRTRGATDTQYF. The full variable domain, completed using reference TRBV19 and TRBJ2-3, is DGGITQSPKYLFRKEGQNVTLSCEQNLNHDAMYWYRQDPGQGLRLIYYSQIVNDFQKGDIAEGYSVSREKKESFPLTVTSAQKNPTAFYLCASSRTRGATDTQYFGPGTRLTVL.

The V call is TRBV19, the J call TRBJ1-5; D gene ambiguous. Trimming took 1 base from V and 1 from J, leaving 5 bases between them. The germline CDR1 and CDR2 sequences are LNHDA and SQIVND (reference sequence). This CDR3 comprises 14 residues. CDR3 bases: TGTGCCAGTAGTATAGTGGGGAGCAATCAGCCCCAGCATTTT. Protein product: CASSIVGSNQPQHF. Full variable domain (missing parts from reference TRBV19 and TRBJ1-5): DGGITQSPKYLFRKEGQNVTLSCEQNLNHDAMYWYRQDPGQGLRLIYYSQIVNDFQKGDIAEGYSVSREKKESFPLTVTSAQKNPTAFYLCASSIVGSNQPQHFGDGTRLSIL.

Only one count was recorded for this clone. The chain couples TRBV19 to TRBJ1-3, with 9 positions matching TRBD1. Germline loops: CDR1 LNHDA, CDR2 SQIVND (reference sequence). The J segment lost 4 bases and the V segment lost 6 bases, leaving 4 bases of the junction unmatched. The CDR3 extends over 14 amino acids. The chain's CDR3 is CASSDRGFGNTIYF. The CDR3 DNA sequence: TGTGCCAGTAGCGACAGGGGGTTCGGAAACACCATATATTTT.

CDR3 in amino acids: CASSLNRRGYTF. CDR3 DNA sequence: TGCGCCAGCAGCTTGAATCGACGTGGCTACACCTTC. The rearrangement uses TRBV5-1 and TRBJ1-2; D is ambiguous. V shed 1 base and J shed 7 bases, with 8 bases lying between them. Per germline, CDR1 SGHRS and CDR2 YFSETQ. This CDR3 contains 12 residues.

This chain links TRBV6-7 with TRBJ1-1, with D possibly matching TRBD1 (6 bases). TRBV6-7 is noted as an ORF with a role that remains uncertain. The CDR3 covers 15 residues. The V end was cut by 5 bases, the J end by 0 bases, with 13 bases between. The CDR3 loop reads CASSPRQDMNTEAFF. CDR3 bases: TGTGCCAGCAGTCCGAGACAGGACATGAACACTGAAGCTTTCTTT.

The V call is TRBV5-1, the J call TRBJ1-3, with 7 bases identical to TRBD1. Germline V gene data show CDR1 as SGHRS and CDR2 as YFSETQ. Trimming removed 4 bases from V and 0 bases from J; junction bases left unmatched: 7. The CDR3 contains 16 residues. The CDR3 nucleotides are TGCGCCAGCAGCCTGGGACAGCCTTTCTCTGGAAACACCATATATTTT. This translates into CASSLGQPFSGNTIYF.

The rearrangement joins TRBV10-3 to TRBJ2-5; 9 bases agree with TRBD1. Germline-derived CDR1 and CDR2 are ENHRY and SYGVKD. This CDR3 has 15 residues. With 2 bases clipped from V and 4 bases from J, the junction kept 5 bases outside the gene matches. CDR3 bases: TGTGCCATCAGTGAGCCACAGGGGGCCGGAGAGACCCAGTACTTC. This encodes CAISEPQGAGETQYF.

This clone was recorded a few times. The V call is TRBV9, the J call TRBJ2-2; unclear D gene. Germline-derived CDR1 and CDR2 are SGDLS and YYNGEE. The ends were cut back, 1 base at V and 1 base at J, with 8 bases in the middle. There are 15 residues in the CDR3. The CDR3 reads CASSVLSGNTGELFF. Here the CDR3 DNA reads TGTGCCAGCAGCGTATTGTCTGGGAACACCGGGGAGCTGTTTTTT.

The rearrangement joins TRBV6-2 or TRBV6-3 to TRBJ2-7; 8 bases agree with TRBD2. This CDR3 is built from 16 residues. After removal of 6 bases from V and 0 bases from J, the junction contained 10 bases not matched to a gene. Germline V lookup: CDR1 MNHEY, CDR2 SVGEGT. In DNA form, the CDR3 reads TGTGCCAGCAGCCGATATAGCGGGGCCCCCTCCTACGAGCAGTACGTC. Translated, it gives CASSRYSGAPSYEQYV.

CDR3 residues: CASSEGTGGWETQYF. The DNA for the CDR3 is TGTGCCAGCAGTGAGGGGACAGGGGGGTGGGAGACCCAGTACTTC. The rearrangement uses TRBV6-1 and TRBJ2-5; 11 nucleotides align to TRBD1. V lost 3 bases and J lost 5; bases outside the gene matches: 5. This CDR3 has 15 residues. Germline CDR1 and CDR2: MNHNS and SASEGT.